This T cell receptor (gamma chain) was identified in a study of Vδ1+ human thymocytes. Per germline, CDR1 VINAFY and CDR2 YDVSNSKD. This CDR3 contains 14 residues. The V segment lost 5 bases and the J segment 5 bases; nucleotides outside the gene matches: 12. This clone was seen a few times. Its antigen is unknown. The sorted cells were CD3+ Vdelta1+ Vdelta2- thymocytes from alphabeta-depleted thymus. Purity of the sorted Vdelta1+ thymocytes ranged from about 96% to 99.6%. RNA was extracted from the cells and then reverse transcribed. The CDR3 regions were amplified by multiplex PCR from V-gene primers to a constant-region primer. TCRdb processed the multiplex PCR reads again with the CATT caller. The sample has 9,000 to 13,000 gamma-chain clones; more than 35% are singletons. General study findings and limits: Bulk repertoire data may be misinterpreted because of unexpected Vdelta2 sequences. Many TRG clonotypes were shared between donors; TRD repertoires were essentially private. Thymic TRG and TRD repertoires appeared highly polyclonal, with Gaussian CDR3 length distributions.

V usage is TRGV5 and J usage is TRGJ1 or TRGJ2. The sample was Vdelta1+ gamma-delta thymocytes from the thymus. The subset denotes: FACS-sorted CD3+ TCRalphabeta- TCRVdelta1+ TCRVdelta2- thymocytes. The TCR originated in a boy in the first two years of life who had congenital heart surgery. Here the CDR3 reads CATWGWPRNYKKLF. CDR3 sequence (DNA): TGTGCCACCTGGGGCTGGCCCAGGAATTATAAGAAACTCTTT.